One and the same sample provided the 21 T cell receptor beta chains below, sequenced in a study of T-cell reconstitution after alpha-beta-depleted transplantation in children. Using unique molecular identifiers, the investigators prepared the TCRbeta library. TCRdb recomputed calls from the PCR reads with MiXCR, one row per CDR3 protein. The table shows 530,000 or so distinct CDR3 sequences, with 27% occurring only once. The sample was PBMCs, taken before TCRalphabeta/CD19-depleted stem cell transplant. All receptors come from a boy under two years old with Wiskott-Aldrich syndrome, due to receive a stem cell transplant.

This clonotype was counted between two and nine times. The V call is TRBV28, the J call TRBJ1-3; no definite D call. The CDR3 extends over 14 amino acids. Trimming pared 1 base from V and 7 bases from J, leaving 11 bases between. Germline-derived CDR1 and CDR2 are MDHEN and SYDVKM. CDR3 nucleotides: TGTGCCAGCAGTTTATCTGGGGTCGGTAACACCATATATTTT. Translated: CASSLSGVGNTIYF. The entire variable domain, with the rest obtained from reference TRBV28 and TRBJ1-3, is as follows: DVKVTQSSRYLVKRTGEKVFLECVQDMDHENMFWYRQDPGLGLRLIYFSYDVKMKEKGDIPEGYSVSREKKERFSLILESASTNQTSMYLCASSLSGVGNTIYFGEGSWLTVV.

V and J are TRBV20-1 and TRBJ1-2; D ambiguous. The V gene's germline CDR1 is DFQATT and CDR2 SNEGSKA (reference sequence). This CDR3 is 12 amino acids long. The V and J ends lost 3 bases and 3 bases respectively, with 8 bases between them. The CDR3 nucleotides are TGCAGTGCTAGCCCGGACGACTATGGCTACACCTTC. It yields the protein CSASPDDYGYTF.

The chain joins TRBV27 to TRBJ1-1, with a possible D match to TRBD1 (5 bases). This CDR3 comprises 18 residues. V was pared by 6 bases and J by 2 bases, with 25 bases between. Germline CDR1 MNHEY, CDR2 SMNVEV (reference sequence). The CDR3 loop is CASSPNKLRWDGNTEAFF. DNA for the CDR3: TGTGCCAGCAGCCCCAATAAACTTAGGTGGGACGGTAACACTGAAGCTTTCTTT.

The CDR3 is CATSADRVYNSPLHF. CDR3 DNA: TGTGCCACCTCGGCCGACAGGGTCTATAATTCACCCCTCCACTTT. The chain combines TRBV10-3 with TRBJ1-6, with 7 positions matching TRBD1. The CDR3 loop spans 15 amino acids. Germline trimming cut 10 bases from V and 3 bases from J; bases unmatched to any gene: 9. Germline values: CDR1 ENHRY, CDR2 SYGVKD.

This clonotype was found a few times. The chain employs TRBV30 and TRBJ2-3, with no clear D. This CDR3 has 12 residues. Between the trimmed V and J ends, which lost 1 base and 0 bases, there was a span of 2 bases. Germline V CDR1 and CDR2: GTSNPN, SVGIG (reference sequence). In nucleotides, the CDR3 is TGTGCCTGGAGTGATAGCACAGATACGCAGTATTTT. Translated, it gives CAWSDSTDTQYF.

This chain links TRBV20-1 with TRBJ1-1; D remains unclear. The length of the CDR3 is 15 residues. Germline assignment: CDR1 DFQATT and CDR2 SNEGSKA (reference sequence). V gave up 3 bases and J gave up 0 bases, with 14 bases separating them. CDR3 sequence reads: CSARVGVYMNTEAFF. The DNA for the CDR3 is TGCAGTGCTAGGGTCGGGGTTTACATGAACACTGAAGCTTTCTTT.

This rearrangement joins TRBV5-1 to TRBJ2-7; 12 positions match TRBD2. The CDR3 length is 18 residues. CDR1 and CDR2 (germline): SGHRS, YFSETQ. The trim removed 6 bases at V and 4 bases at J, leaving 17 bases unmatched. The CDR3 sequence is CASNPGTSGSFFDYEQYF. DNA of the CDR3: TGCGCCAGCAATCCCGGGACTAGCGGGTCATTCTTCGATTACGAGCAGTACTTC.

This clonotype was counted only a few times. The chain links TRBV12-3 or TRBV12-4 to TRBJ2-1; TRBD2 agrees at 8 bases. The CDR3 is 16 amino acids. After removal of 3 bases from V and 4 bases from J, the junction contained 8 bases not matched to a gene. The DNA of the CDR3 is TGTGCCAGCAGTTTGAGCCTACCGGGGGGGTACAATGAGCAGTTCTTC. Its protein product is CASSLSLPGGYNEQFF.

The chain is built from TRBV10-2 and TRBJ1-5, with 8 bases aligning to TRBD1. The CDR3 consists of 15 residues. V dropped 7 bases and J dropped 7; count of bases not matched to a gene: 12. CDR1 WSHSY and CDR2 SAAADI come from the germline V gene. As DNA, the CDR3 is TGCGCCAGCATGCGGGACAGGTTTTCCAACCAGCCCCAGCATTTT. This codes for CASMRDRFSNQPQHF.

This clonotype was seen only a few times. The chain uses TRBV5-1 and TRBJ2-7; the D gene is possibly TRBD2 (5 bases). Germline CDR1 is SGHRS and CDR2 is YFSETQ. This CDR3 region has 16 residues. V was shortened by 3 bases and J by 0 bases, with 16 bases between the two germline ends. The DNA of the CDR3 is TGCGCCAGCAGCTCGGACCGGACGGGGAGCTCCTACGAGCAGTACTTC. Protein sequence: CASSSDRTGSSYEQYF.

The rearrangement uses TRBV29-1 and TRBJ2-7; D unclear. The V gene's germline CDR1 is SQVTM and CDR2 ANQGSEA. The CDR3 is 13 residues long. V lost 4 bases to trimming and J lost 4 bases, with 14 bases between them. The CDR3 bases are TGCAGCGTTGGGGGTCGGAACCGTTACGAGCAGTACTTC. This encodes CSVGGRNRYEQYF.

The J gene is TRBJ2-7, the V gene TRBV5-1, with TRBD1 identical over 8 bases. Germline loops: CDR1 SGHRS, CDR2 YFSETQ. The CDR3 spans 16 residues. With 5 bases clipped from V and 5 bases from J, the junction kept 15 bases outside the gene matches. This CDR3 reads CASRDGTGVPYDEQYF. CDR3 sequence (DNA): TGCGCCAGCAGGGATGGGACAGGTGTCCCCTACGACGAGCAGTACTTC. Together with reference TRBV5-1 and TRBJ2-7, the CDR3 gives the full variable domain: KAGVTQTPRYLIKTRGQQVTLSCSPISGHRSVSWYQQTPGQGLQFLFEYFSETQRNKGNFPGRFSGRQFSNSRSEMNVSTLELGDSALYLCASRDGTGVPYDEQYFGPGTRLTVT.

This clonotype has just a few counts. The J gene is TRBJ2-7, the V gene TRBV20-1; either TRBD1 or TRBD2 may fit D (7 bases each). CDR1 and CDR2 (germline): DFQATT, SNEGSKA (reference sequence). The CDR3 runs to 13 residues. Trimming cost V 3 bases and J 5 bases, with 14 bases left between them. The CDR3 is CSASYAGGDEQYF. The CDR3 DNA reads as TGCAGTGCTAGTTATGCAGGGGGGGACGAGCAGTACTTC.

This clonotype has just a few counts. The rearrangement joins TRBV15 to TRBJ2-5, with a weak D call TRBD1 (6 bases). Trimming removed 3 bases at V and 2 bases at J, with 13 bases between. The CDR3 extends over 15 amino acids. CDR1 is LNHNV and CDR2 is YYDKDF in the germline V gene (reference sequence). This CDR3 is CATSRGTGRQETQYF. The CDR3, as DNA: TGTGCCACCAGCAGGGGAACAGGGAGACAAGAGACCCAGTACTTC. The complete variable domain, with remaining parts taken from reference TRBV15 and TRBJ2-5, reads DAMVIQNPRYQVTQFGKPVTLSCSQTLNHNVMYWYQQKSSQAPKLLFHYYDKDFNNEADTPDNFQSRRPNTSFCFLDIRSPGLGDTAMYLCATSRGTGRQETQYFGPGTRLLVL.

The chain joins TRBV14 to TRBJ1-6; D is ambiguous. This CDR3 region has 16 residues. Germline CDR1 SGHDN, CDR2 FVKESK. Trimming removed 4 bases at V and 9 bases at J, with 19 bases between. In DNA, the CDR3 is TGTGCCAGCAGCCCCGGACTCATCAATAGTGGTTCACCCCTCCACTTT. Translation gives CASSPGLINSGSPLHF.

The DNA for the CDR3 is TGTGCCAGCAGCGTAGGGAGCCTGACCTACGAGCAGTACTTC. Its protein is CASSVGSLTYEQYF. V usage is TRBV9 and J usage is TRBJ2-7, with unresolved D. Trimming removed 0 bases from V and 2 bases from J, with 9 bases in between. CDR3 length equals 14 residues. Germline CDR1 and CDR2: SGDLS and YYNGEE.

This clonotype appeared a few times. The CDR3 loop is CAWTRQGHTIYF. CDR3 DNA sequence: TGTGCCTGGACGCGGCAGGGGCACACCATATATTTT. The rearrangement uses TRBV30 and TRBJ1-3, with TRBD1 as a possible D gene (6 bases). Germline values: CDR1 GTSNPN, CDR2 SVGIG (reference sequence). Trimming left V 4 bases short and J 8 bases short, with 12 bases between. The CDR3 extends over 12 amino acids.

This rearrangement joins TRBV20-1 to TRBJ2-1, with D perhaps TRBD2 (5 bases). The length of the CDR3 is 15 residues. Looked up from germline, CDR1 is DFQATT and CDR2 is SNEGSKA (reference sequence). V gave up 3 bases and J gave up 9 bases, with 21 bases separating them. CDR3 loop: CSASVGLAHSGEQFF. CDR3 DNA: TGCAGTGCTAGCGTGGGGTTAGCGCATTCGGGTGAGCAGTTCTTC.

As concerns this clonotype: The CDR3 ends on some other residue instead of the conserved phenylalanine or tryptophan, so this is likely a read error. The V call is TRBV7-2, the J call TRBJ2-5, with D perhaps TRBD2 (5 bases). Germline V gives CDR1 SGHTA, CDR2 FQGNSA. CDR3 size: 13 residues. Between the trimmed V and J ends, which lost 5 bases and 5 bases, there was a span of 12 bases. The CDR3 DNA sequence: TGTGCCAGCAGCGGCGGGTTAAAGGAGACCCAGTACTTG. Protein product: CASSGGLKETQYL.

This clonotype was observed a few times. V usage is TRBV5-1 and J usage is TRBJ2-7, with TRBD2 matching over 9 bases. The CDR3 consists of 14 residues. V dropped 0 bases and J dropped 6; count of bases not matched to a gene: 4. Germline assignment: CDR1 SGHRS and CDR2 YFSETQ. For the CDR3, the DNA is TGCGCCAGCAGCTTGGGCGGGAGGGCTGGCGAGCAGTACTTC. Translating gives CASSLGGRAGEQYF.

The chain is built from TRBV7-7 and TRBJ2-7, with 10 bases identical to TRBD1. Per the germline V gene, CDR1 is SSHAT and CDR2 is FNYEAQ (reference sequence). The V segment lost 1 base and the J segment 6 bases; nucleotides outside the gene matches: 9. This CDR3 is built from 16 residues. As DNA, the CDR3 is TGTGCCAGCAGCTTAGTAGACAGGGGGCCTCGGGGCGAGCAGTACTTC. It encodes CASSLVDRGPRGEQYF. Looking up the rest from reference TRBV7-7 and TRBJ2-7 gives the full variable domain: GAGVSQSPRYKVTKRGQDVTLRCDPISSHATLYWYQQALGQGPEFLTYFNYEAQPDKSGLPSDRFSAERPEGSISTLTIQRTEQRDSAMYRCASSLVDRGPRGEQYFGPGTRLTVT.